The source of this TCR beta chain is a study of blood T cells in healthy people across ages. General study findings and limits: From one million sequenced T cells, diversity estimates were lower bounds. Higher diversity and more naive CD4+ cells were features of long-lived donors, compared to aged donors.

CDR3 length equals 15 residues. Trimming removed 5 bases at V and 5 bases at J, with 15 bases between. Next came a second PCR, run for about 6 to 11 cycles, which used a sample-barcoded 5' primer along with a J-beta primer mix. Sequencing recovered at least 2.5 million CDR3-containing paired-end reads from each sample. TCRdb re-derived calls from the 5' RACE reads in MiXCR, one entry per CDR3 protein. The sample contains about 1.4 million distinct CDR3 sequences, around 59% of which appear only once. Turning to this clonotype: Its antigen is not known.

This chain connects TRBV12-3 or TRBV12-4 to TRBJ2-2, with TRBD2 as a possible D gene (5 bases). The source of this sequence is a man aged 18 to 30 in good health. Sequenced material: blood. CDR3 amino acids: CASSPEVFLTGELFF. The DNA for the CDR3 is TGTGCCAGCAGTCCGGAGGTTTTCCTAACCGGGGAGCTGTTTTTT.